The 2 T cell receptor beta chains below come from one sample, sequenced in a study of T cell responses to AZD1222 COVID-19 vaccine. TCRdb keeps only in-frame clones here, not all; method: immunoSEQ multiplex PCR. Of under 200,000 clones listed, 88% were seen once; the top ten hold roughly 26%. Sequencing was performed on peripheral blood, taken 28 days after the second AZD1222 dose. These receptors originate from an adult who received the AZD1222 COVID-19 vaccine.

The genes are TRBV28 and TRBJ2-1; perhaps TRBD2 as D (7 bases). Trimming stripped 4 bases from V and 5 bases from J, with 24 bases between. The CDR3 contains 18 residues. CDR1 and CDR2 from the germline V gene are MDHEN and SYDVKM. The CDR3 DNA follows: TGTGCCAGCAGTTCGCTCCGCGTGGGGGGGGCGCGGGACAATGAGCAGTTCTTC. Protein product: CASSSLRVGGARDNEQFF.

This rearrangement joins TRBV3-1 (or the pseudogene TRBV3-2) to TRBJ2-7, with 8 bases fitting TRBD2. J lost 2 bases, V lost 3 bases, and 9 bases had no gene match. The CDR3 loop spans 16 amino acids. Germline CDR1 reads LGHDT; CDR2 reads YNNKEL (reference sequence). CDR3 DNA: TGTGCCAGCAGCCACCCAGGGGCGGGAGGCCCCTACGAGCAGTACTTC. Protein product: CASSHPGAGGPYEQYF.